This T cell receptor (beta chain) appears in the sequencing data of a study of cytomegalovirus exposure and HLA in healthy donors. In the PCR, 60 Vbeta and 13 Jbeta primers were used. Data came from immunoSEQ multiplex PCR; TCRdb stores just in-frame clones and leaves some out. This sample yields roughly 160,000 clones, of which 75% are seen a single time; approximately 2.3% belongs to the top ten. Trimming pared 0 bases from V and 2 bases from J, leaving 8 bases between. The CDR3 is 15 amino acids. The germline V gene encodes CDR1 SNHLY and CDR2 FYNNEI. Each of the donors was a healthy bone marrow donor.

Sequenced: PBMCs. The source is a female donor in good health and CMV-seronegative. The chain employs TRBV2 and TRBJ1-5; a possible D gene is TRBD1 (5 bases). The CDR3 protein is CASSEARRGNQPQHF. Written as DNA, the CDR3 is TGTGCCAGCAGTGAAGCGCGCAGGGGCAATCAGCCCCAGCATTTT.